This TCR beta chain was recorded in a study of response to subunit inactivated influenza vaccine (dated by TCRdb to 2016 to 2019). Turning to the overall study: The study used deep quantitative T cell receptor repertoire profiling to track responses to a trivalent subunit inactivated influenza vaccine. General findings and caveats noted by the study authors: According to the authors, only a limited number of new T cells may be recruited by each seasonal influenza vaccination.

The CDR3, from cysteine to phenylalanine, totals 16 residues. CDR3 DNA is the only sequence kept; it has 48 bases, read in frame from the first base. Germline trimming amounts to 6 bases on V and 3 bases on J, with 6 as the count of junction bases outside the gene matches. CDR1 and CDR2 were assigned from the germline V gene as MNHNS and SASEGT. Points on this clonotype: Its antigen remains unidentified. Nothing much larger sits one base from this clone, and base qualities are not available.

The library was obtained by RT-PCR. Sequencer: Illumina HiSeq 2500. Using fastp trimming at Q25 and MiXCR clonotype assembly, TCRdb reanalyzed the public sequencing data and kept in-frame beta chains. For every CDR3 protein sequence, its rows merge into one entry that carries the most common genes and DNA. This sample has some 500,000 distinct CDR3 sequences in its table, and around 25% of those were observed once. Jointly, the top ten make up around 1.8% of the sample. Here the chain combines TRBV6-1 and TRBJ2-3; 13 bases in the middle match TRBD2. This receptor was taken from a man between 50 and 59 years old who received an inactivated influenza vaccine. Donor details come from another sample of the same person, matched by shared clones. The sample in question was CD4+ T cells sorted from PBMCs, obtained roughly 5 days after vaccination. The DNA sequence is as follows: TGTGCCAGCAGCCGGGGACTAGCGGGATCGACAGATACGCAGTATTTT. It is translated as CASSRGLAGSTDTQYF.